Following are 23 T cell receptor beta chains from one sample sequenced in a study of shared clonotypes between healthy human individuals. Selected positively for CCR7 and CD45RO-negative, naive CD8 cells excluded terminally differentiated effector memory CD45RA+ cells. The method was immunoSEQ multiplex PCR; TCRdb's version includes in-frame clones alone and lacks a portion of them. The table records 1.5 million to 2.5 million clones, just under 95% of them present only once. Sequencing was carried out using naive CD8+ T cells sorted from blood. Receptor source: a man between 18 and 35 years old in good health.

The rearrangement links TRBV27 to TRBJ2-3, with D maybe TRBD1 (5 bases). From germline, CDR1 is MNHEY and CDR2 SMNVEV (reference sequence). V shed 4 bases and J shed 1 base, with 12 bases lying between them. The CDR3 covers 15 residues. CDR3 nucleotide sequence: TGTGCCAGCAGTTCCTTACAGGTTGGCACAGATACGCAGTATTTT. Translating it yields CASSSLQVGTDTQYF.

This chain joins TRBV30 and TRBJ1-1, with 7 bases matching TRBD1. The CDR3 runs to 13 residues. The V and J ends lost 7 bases and 6 bases, in that order; junction bases with no gene match: 11. Germline CDR1 and CDR2: GTSNPN and SVGIG (reference sequence). CDR3 residues: CASSGGEAPEAFF. CDR3 DNA sequence: TGTGCCTCCTCAGGGGGTGAGGCGCCTGAAGCTTTCTTT.

The rearrangement links TRBV6-1 to TRBJ1-2; D gene ambiguous. V gave up 0 bases and J gave up 2 bases, with 7 bases separating them. Germline V lookup: CDR1 MNHNS, CDR2 SASEGT. This CDR3 region has 14 residues. CDR3 coding DNA: TGTGCCAGCAGTGAAGCGGCCGCGAACTATGGCTACACCTTC. Its protein is CASSEAAANYGYTF.

CDR3 in amino acids: CASSVTIDTGDTGELFF. The CDR3 nucleotides read TGTGCCAGCAGCGTAACTATTGACACGGGGGACACCGGGGAGCTGTTTTTT. This chain links TRBV9 with TRBJ2-2, with D tentatively TRBD2 (6 bases). The V gene lost 1 base and the J gene lost 3 bases, with 16 bases spanning the gap. The CDR3 is made up of 17 amino acids. The V gene's germline CDR1 is SGDLS and CDR2 YYNGEE.

With respect to this clone: The same CDR3 also results from other DNA sequences found in this sample. The chain carries TRBV6-1 and TRBJ2-7; D not certain. Trimming took off 1 base at V and 2 bases at J, with 6 bases between the two ends. Germline CDR1 is MNHNS and CDR2 is SASEGT. This CDR3 region has 13 residues. The CDR3: CASSEGSTYEQYF. For the CDR3, the DNA is TGTGCCAGCAGTGAAGGGTCTACCTACGAGCAGTACTTC.

The rearrangement uses TRBV5-8 and TRBJ1-4; no definite D call. In germline, CDR1 is SGHTS, CDR2 YDEGEE. This CDR3 has 17 residues. V shed 1 base and J shed 0 bases, with 13 bases lying between them. The CDR3 nucleotides are TGTGCCAGCAGCTTGCTAAGTCAGCCAGCAACTAATGAAAAACTGTTTTTT. Protein: CASSLLSQPATNEKLFF.

This clone was observed a single time. The genes are TRBV2 and TRBJ1-1, with a possible D match to TRBD1 (5 bases). CDR3 length: 16 amino acids. Germline assignment: CDR1 SNHLY and CDR2 FYNNEI. The germline V and J ends were trimmed by 2 bases and 0 bases, with 13 bases remaining between them. CDR3 bases: TGTGCCAGCAGTGAACACAGGCCTTATATGAACACTGAAGCTTTCTTT. Protein product: CASSEHRPYMNTEAFF.

The gene calls are TRBV27 and TRBJ2-5, with 7 bases aligning to TRBD1. With V trimmed by 6 bases and J by 0 bases, 10 bases remained unmatched. The CDR3 is 16 amino acids. Germline V lookup: CDR1 MNHEY, CDR2 SMNVEV (reference sequence). The CDR3: CASSSQGPPYQETQYF. Here the CDR3 DNA reads TGTGCCAGCAGCTCACAGGGGCCACCCTACCAAGAGACCCAGTACTTC.

For this clone: This CDR3 is also generated by other DNA sequences in the sample. J is TRBJ1-5 and V is TRBV2; no clear D. Germline lookup yields CDR1 SNHLY and CDR2 FYNNEI. The CDR3 consists of 14 residues. V lost 6 bases and J 0 bases, leaving 9 bases between the germline ends. CDR3 nucleotides: TGTGCCAGCAGCGAGGGAGATAGCAATCAGCCCCAGCATTTT. Protein: CASSEGDSNQPQHF.

This rearrangement joins TRBV7-9 to TRBJ1-3; D ambiguous. Trimming removed 0 bases at V and 2 bases at J, with 11 bases between. CDR3 length: 16 amino acids. Germline CDR1 and CDR2: SEHNR and FQNEAQ (reference sequence). Here the CDR3 reads CASSLAPSGPGNTIYF. CDR3 DNA: TGTGCCAGCAGCTTAGCGCCGTCTGGACCTGGAAACACCATATATTTT.

The chain carries TRBV13 and TRBJ2-7, with D hard to call. Trimming stripped 3 bases from V and 1 base from J, with 13 bases between. The CDR3 totals 15 residues. CDR1 is PRHDT and CDR2 is FYEKMQ in the germline V gene (reference sequence). CDR3 loop: CASSFGPALSYEQYF. CDR3 DNA: TGTGCCAGCAGCTTCGGGCCAGCCCTTTCCTACGAGCAGTACTTC.

The gene calls are TRBV7-9 and TRBJ2-5, with 7 nucleotides matching TRBD1. Germline V gene data show CDR1 as SEHNR and CDR2 as FQNEAQ (reference sequence). The CDR3 is made up of 14 amino acids. V dropped 5 bases and J dropped 4; count of bases not matched to a gene: 7. The CDR3 nucleotides read TGTGCCAGCAGCCGAGGGGGCGTGGGAGAGACCCAGTACTTC. The encoded protein is CASSRGGVGETQYF.

For this clone: The same CDR3 can be traced to other DNA sequences in this sample. The V gene is TRBV27, the J gene TRBJ2-7; D possibly corresponds to TRBD2 (6 bases). The germline V and J ends were trimmed by 0 bases and 4 bases, with 10 bases remaining between them. This CDR3 comprises 14 residues. Germline V lookup: CDR1 MNHEY, CDR2 SMNVEV (reference sequence). As DNA, the CDR3 is TGTGCCAGCAGTTTATCGGGGGACTCATACGAGCAGTACTTC. Translated: CASSLSGDSYEQYF.

This chain joins TRBV15 and TRBJ1-1; D is uncertain. The CDR3 runs 13 residues. Deletions cut 8 bases from V and 4 bases from J, with 14 bases between. CDR1 and CDR2 from the germline V gene are LNHNV and YYDKDF (reference sequence). The CDR3 nucleotides read TGTGCCACCGTACAAGGTTCAGGCACTGAAGCTTTCTTT. Translating gives CATVQGSGTEAFF. The variable domain in full, completed from reference TRBV15 and TRBJ1-1, reads DAMVIQNPRYQVTQFGKPVTLSCSQTLNHNVMYWYQQKSSQAPKLLFHYYDKDFNNEADTPDNFQSRRPNTSFCFLDIRSPGLGDTAMYLCATVQGSGTEAFFGQGTRLTVV.

A single count supports this clone. In the same sample, other DNA sequences code for this CDR3. DNA of the CDR3: TGCGCCAGCAGCCAAGACCCAGGGGGCTACGAGCAGTACTTC. It specifies CASSQDPGGYEQYF. The rearrangement joins TRBV4-1 to TRBJ2-7; 7 bases map to TRBD1. Germline V gene data show CDR1 as MGHRA and CDR2 as YSYEKL. This CDR3 comprises 14 residues. The trim removed 0 bases at V and 3 bases at J, leaving 2 bases unmatched.

The rearrangement links TRBV13 to TRBJ2-7; 7 bases are a match to TRBD2. CDR3 size: 16 residues. V lost 5 bases and J lost 6; bases outside the gene matches: 16. Germline V CDR1 and CDR2: PRHDT, FYEKMQ (reference sequence). The CDR3 DNA follows: TGTGCCAGCAGCCCTGCCCCTGGCGGGGGTGGGAGCGAGCAGTACTTC. It codes for CASSPAPGGGGSEQYF.

The genes are TRBV7-9 and TRBJ2-5; maybe TRBD1 (6 bases). The CDR3 covers 15 residues. Trimming stripped 4 bases from V and 4 bases from J, with 16 bases between. In germline, CDR1 is SEHNR, CDR2 FQNEAQ (reference sequence). The CDR3 spells CASSSPGAGAETQYF. The CDR3 DNA sequence: TGTGCCAGCAGCTCCCCCGGGGCAGGGGCAGAGACCCAGTACTTC.

The rearrangement joins TRBV5-3 to TRBJ2-7; D possibly corresponds to TRBD2 (6 bases). Being an ORF, TRBV5-3 has a function that is uncertain. V was cut by 0 bases and J by 0 bases, with 22 bases left in between. This CDR3 comprises 19 residues. CDR3 coding DNA: TGTGCCAGAAGCTTGGTGAACAGCAATTCACGGGACTCCTCCTACGAGCAGTACTTC. Translating it yields CARSLVNSNSRDSSYEQYF.

V and J are TRBV6-5 and TRBJ2-5, with D possibly being TRBD2 (6 bases). V was trimmed by 3 bases and J by 0 bases, leaving 11 bases between them. CDR1 and CDR2 (germline): MNHEY, SVGAGI. The CDR3 is 15 residues long. The chain's CDR3 is CASSYGSGDQETQYF. The CDR3 nucleotides read TGTGCCAGCAGTTATGGTAGCGGAGACCAAGAGACCCAGTACTTC.

The CDR3 bases are TGTGCCAGCAGCTCGGGGACAGGGAACGCTTACGAGCAGTACTTC. Amino acid sequence: CASSSGTGNAYEQYF. The chain combines TRBV7-9 with TRBJ2-7; 9 bases are a match to TRBD1. The CDR3 has 15 amino acids. The J segment lost 4 bases and the V segment lost 4 bases, leaving 8 bases of the junction unmatched. Per the germline V gene, CDR1 is SEHNR and CDR2 is FQNEAQ (reference sequence). The whole variable domain, remainder taken from reference TRBV7-9 and TRBJ2-7, is DTGVSQNPRHKITKRGQNVTFRCDPISEHNRLYWYRQTLGQGPEFLTYFQNEAQLEKSRLLSDRFSAERPKGSFSTLEIQRTEQGDSAMYLCASSSGTGNAYEQYFGPGTRLTVT.

This chain connects TRBV12-5 to TRBJ2-3; 8 bases line up with TRBD2. This CDR3 contains 15 residues. The V gene end was trimmed by 3 bases and the J gene end by 6 bases; junction bases not matched to a gene: 8. CDR1 and CDR2 (germline): LGHNT, FRNRAP. DNA for the CDR3: TGTGCTAGTGGTTTCAGTACTAGCGGTAGGGATACGCAGTATTTT. This translates into CASGFSTSGRDTQYF.

The chain carries TRBV29-1 and TRBJ2-7; 10 bases are a match to TRBD1. Germline V gene lookup returns CDR1 SQVTM and CDR2 ANQGSEA. Losses at the gene ends were 8 bases for V and 4 bases for J; bases not matched to a gene: 8. The CDR3 has 13 amino acids. The CDR3: CSITWTGGYEQYF. CDR3 nucleotide sequence: TGCAGCATTACCTGGACAGGGGGTTACGAGCAGTACTTC.

The chain carries TRBV9 and TRBJ1-1; D is unresolved. There are 13 residues in the CDR3. Germline loops: CDR1 SGDLS, CDR2 YYNGEE. The ends were cut back, 5 bases at V and 1 base at J, with 9 bases in the middle. CDR3 residues: CASSDDGNTEAFF. The CDR3 DNA sequence: TGTGCCAGCAGTGACGACGGGAACACTGAAGCTTTCTTT. Filled out from reference TRBV9 and TRBJ1-1, the complete variable domain reads DSGVTQTPKHLITATGQRVTLRCSPRSGDLSVYWYQQSLDQGLQFLIQYYNGEERAKGNILERFSAQQFPDLHSELNLSSLELGDSALYFCASSDDGNTEAFFGQGTRLTVV.